A single sample is the source of the 13 T cell receptor beta chains below, sequenced in a study of siplizumab effects on memory and regulatory T cells. Clones were sequenced by immunoSEQ multiplex PCR, and TCRdb holds only the in-frame ones, with some missing. Seen here are some 110,000 clones, more than 85% observed once, and the top ten hold 0.62%. Sequencing was done on a sample of Tregs sorted from blood. All receptors derive from a human donor in good health.

The V gene is TRBV30, the J gene TRBJ2-3, with D perhaps matching TRBD1 (6 bases). This CDR3 has 15 residues. V lost 0 bases, J lost 4 bases, and 14 bases lay in between. Germline values: CDR1 GTSNPN, CDR2 SVGIG (reference sequence). The CDR3 sequence is CAWSVRWDIPDTQYF. In nucleotides, the CDR3 is TGTGCCTGGAGTGTCAGGTGGGACATCCCAGATACGCAGTATTTT. The whole variable domain, filled in from reference TRBV30 and TRBJ2-3, reads SQTIHQWPATLVQPVGSPLSLECTVEGTSNPNLYWYRQAAGRGLQLLFYSVGIGQISSEVPQNLSASRPQDRQFILSSKKLLLSDSGFYLCAWSVRWDIPDTQYFGPGTRLTVL.

The chain couples TRBV14 to TRBJ1-2; no clear D gene. The CDR3 loop spans 14 amino acids. Germline lookup yields CDR1 SGHDN and CDR2 FVKESK. Trimming removed 7 bases at V and 0 bases at J, with 12 bases between. The CDR3 sequence is CASNLAGTNYGYTF. The CDR3, as DNA: TGTGCCAGCAACCTCGCGGGGACTAACTATGGCTACACCTTC.

The genes are TRBV5-1 and TRBJ2-7; 7 nucleotides line up with TRBD2. Germline assignment: CDR1 SGHRS and CDR2 YFSETQ. The CDR3 loop spans 18 amino acids. The ends lost 0 bases at V and 0 bases at J; junction bases unmatched: 12. CDR3 sequence: CASSLGSFFGGSSYEQYF. The CDR3 nucleotides are TGCGCCAGCAGCTTGGGCTCCTTTTTTGGCGGGAGCTCCTACGAGCAGTACTTC.

The CDR3 protein is CASSGYPGGSYNEQFF. In DNA, the CDR3 is TGTGCCAGCAGTGGGTACCCCGGGGGCTCCTACAATGAGCAGTTCTTC. This chain connects TRBV6-1 to TRBJ2-1; the D gene is possibly TRBD2 (6 bases). There are 16 residues in the CDR3. Looked up from germline, CDR1 is MNHNS and CDR2 is SASEGT. V lost 4 bases to trimming and J lost 0 bases, with 13 bases between them.

This clone was counted once. The rearrangement links TRBV19 to TRBJ2-2, with TRBD2 matching 8 bases. The CDR3 extends over 13 amino acids. Germline V gene lookup returns CDR1 LNHDA and CDR2 SQIVND (reference sequence). The V segment lost 7 bases and the J segment 7 bases; nucleotides outside the gene matches: 5. CDR3 region: CASTGGQFGELFF. CDR3 nucleotides: TGTGCCAGTACGGGGGGGCAGTTCGGGGAGCTGTTTTTT.

The chain couples TRBV19 to TRBJ1-5, with a weak D call TRBD1 (6 bases). V lost 10 bases, J lost 3 bases, and 13 bases lay in between. The CDR3 sequence is 13 residues long. Germline-derived CDR1 and CDR2 are LNHDA and SQIVND (reference sequence). The CDR3 nucleotides read TGTGCCACAGAGGACAGTCCCAATCAGCCCCAGCATTTT. It yields the protein CATEDSPNQPQHF.

The chain employs TRBV2 and TRBJ2-7; TRBD1 matches 9 bases. V shed 5 bases, J shed 1 base, and the junction held 3 bases outside the gene matches. The length of the CDR3 is 14 residues. Germline CDR1 SNHLY, CDR2 FYNNEI. CDR3: CASSSGTGSYEQYF. CDR3 sequence (DNA): TGTGCCAGCAGTTCCGGGACAGGGTCCTACGAGCAGTACTTC.

The gene calls are TRBV15 and TRBJ1-2; the D is unclear. Looked up from germline, CDR1 is LNHNV and CDR2 is YYDKDF (reference sequence). Trimming removed 1 base at V and 8 bases at J, with 5 bases between. The CDR3 has 11 residues. CDR3 DNA: TGTGCCACCAGCAGAGCGGGAGGCTACACCTTC. Translation gives CATSRAGGYTF.

The chain combines TRBV5-1 with TRBJ2-5; possibly TRBD1 for D (6 bases). This CDR3 comprises 12 residues. Per the germline V gene, CDR1 is SGHRS and CDR2 is YFSETQ. Deletions cut 7 bases from V and 5 bases from J, with 12 bases between. CDR3 in DNA: TGCGCCAGCCACAGGGACCGGGAGACCCAGTACTTC. Protein product: CASHRDRETQYF.

The sample holds one count of this clone. The V call is TRBV5-1, the J call TRBJ2-5; D is ambiguous. This CDR3 contains 13 residues. Deletions cut 2 bases from V and 2 bases from J, with 7 bases between. Germline V gene data show CDR1 as SGHRS and CDR2 as YFSETQ. CDR3 coding DNA: TGCGCCAGCAGCTTTGCCAGACAAGAGACCCAGTACTTC. This sequence encodes CASSFARQETQYF.

The chain is built from TRBV19 and TRBJ1-5; no clear D gene. The length of the CDR3 is 16 residues. The germline gives CDR1 LNHDA, CDR2 SQIVND (reference sequence). V was cut by 5 bases and J by 0 bases, with 14 bases left in between. CDR3 nucleotide sequence: TGTGCCAGTAGTCCCTCCCACAGAGTTAGCAATCAGCCCCAGCATTTT. This encodes CASSPSHRVSNQPQHF.

This sequence joins TRBV6-6 and TRBJ2-5; D uncertain. The DNA end is more similar to TRBJ2-7, so the J call may be wrong. The V gene's germline CDR1 is MNHNY and CDR2 SVGAGI (reference sequence). The CDR3 has 14 residues. For the CDR3, the DNA is TGTGCCAGCAGTGGGGTCTCTCACTCCTACGAGCAGTACTTC. This encodes CASSGVSHSYEQYF.

This clone was found once. The genes are TRBV6-6 and TRBJ1-1; TRBD1 might be the D (6 bases). Germline V gene sequence: CDR1 MNHNY, CDR2 SVGAGI (reference sequence). The V gene lost 6 bases and the J gene lost 10 bases, with 21 bases spanning the gap. The CDR3 covers 14 residues. CDR3 nucleotides: TGTGCCAGCAGATGGACAGCCTCCACACTGGGAGCTTTCTTT. It is translated as CASRWTASTLGAFF.